The T cell receptor (beta chain) described here comes from a study of blood T cell repertoires in COVID-19. About the study: Both acute and convalescent COVID-19 samples were obtained from the United States, Italy and Spain. Sources were T cells, B-cell-depleted T cells, or PBMCs; the material itself was cDNA or gDNA.

The authors' processing: Amplified reference gene primers provided the basis for estimating nucleated cell counts. This table comes from immunoSEQ multiplex PCR, and its TCRdb copy is limited to in-frame clones, with some not included. V and J calls and clone size are copied from that table; D and trimming were computed from the DNA. This sample has more than 80,000 clones, with around nine tenths found just once. CDR1 and CDR2 from the germline V gene are GTSNPN and SVGIG (reference sequence). The CDR3 loop spans 12 amino acids. V was trimmed by 0 bases and J by 8 bases, leaving 10 bases between them.

The source material was peripheral blood. The chain links TRBV30 to TRBJ1-1; a possible D gene is TRBD1 (5 bases). The sequence came from a middle-aged man with acute or convalescent COVID-19. DNA of the CDR3: TGTGCCTGGAGTGTAAATCGGGGGGAAGCTTTCTTT. Translating gives CAWSVNRGEAFF.